This section outlines one TCR beta chain sequence together with its context. The antigen it binds to is not known. The sample holds no much larger clone one base away, and base qualities are not on file. The sample belongs to a study of blood T cell repertoires in COVID-19 (dated by TCRdb to about 2020). General notes on the study: Samples covering the acute and convalescent phases of COVID-19 were provided by collaborators in the United States, Italy and Spain. Samples came from the ongoing ImmuneRACE study (first 160 participants) plus 1,254 subjects from 6 global collaborators. The prospective study material was composed of cDNA or gDNA derived from T cells, B-cell-depleted T cells, or PBMCs. The dataset comprised deeply sampled blood TCRbeta repertoires from subjects exposed to, actively infected with, or recovered from COVID-19. The repertoires were made available in a free public database intended to serve as a resource for research on the immune response to SARS-CoV-2. Where available, HLA class I and class II types were taken from metadata supplied by the sample provider and were not determined by assay-based typing. The sample metadata nearly always contained a de-identified subject ID, COVID-19 status, age in years and sex. General conclusions and limits of the study: How much clinical and demographic metadata was included differed by source and by participant, and the metadata was provided uncurated.

TCRbeta CDR3 regions were amplified from genomic DNA using the immunoSEQ Assay, a bias-controlled multiplex PCR. Per the original workflow: The number of nucleated cells in each sample was estimated from the amplification of reference gene primers within the assay. Sequence reads were collapsed and filtered to measure the absolute abundance of every unique TCRbeta CDR3 rearrangement. For each sample, productive Simpson clonality was calculated by taking the square root of Simpson's diversity index across productive rearrangements. The clones in this table, taken by TCRdb from immuneACCESS, are in-frame only. Not every clone is retained; where verified, under half of the shortfall comes from an unresolved V gene, and the cause of the rest is unknown. That table gives V, J and clone size, and the DNA gave D and trimming. Counted in this sample were about 360,000 clones; around 80% of them appeared once. Clones ranked in the top ten supply under 3% of the sample.

Whole blood was collected in K2EDTA tubes by collaborating institutions according to the institutions' own protocols. For TCRbeta analysis, collaborators shipped samples in one of three forms: frozen whole blood, isolated PBMCs, or DNA extracted from either of those sample types. From its cysteine to its phenylalanine, the CDR3 spans 16 amino acids. Only CDR3 DNA is held: 48 bases, read in frame from base 1. V is trimmed back by 5 bases and J by 7 bases, and the junction contains 9 bases that no gene match accounts for. The germline V gene encodes CDR1 MNHEY and CDR2 SMNVEV (reference sequence). Sample: peripheral blood. The TCR was taken from a man under 40 with active or convalescent COVID-19. Recombination linked TRBV27 to TRBJ2-2; TRBD1 matches 11 bases in the middle. The nucleotide sequence is TGTGCCAGCAGTCTGTGGACAGGGGGCGCGGGCGGGGAGCTGTTTTTT. Translated, this gives CASSLWTGGAGGELFF.